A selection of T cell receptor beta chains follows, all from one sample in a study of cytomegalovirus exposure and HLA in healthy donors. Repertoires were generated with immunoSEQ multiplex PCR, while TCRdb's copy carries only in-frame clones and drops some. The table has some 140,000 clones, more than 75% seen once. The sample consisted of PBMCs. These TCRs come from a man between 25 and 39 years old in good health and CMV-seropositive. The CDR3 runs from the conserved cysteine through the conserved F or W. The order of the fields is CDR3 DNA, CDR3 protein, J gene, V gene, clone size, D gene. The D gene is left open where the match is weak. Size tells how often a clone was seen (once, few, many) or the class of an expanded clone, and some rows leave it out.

TGCAGTGCCCGCCGGGTAGGGACCCAGTACTTC CSARRVGTQYF TRBJ2-5 TRBV20-1 . .
TGTGCCAGTAGCGGGTTGAAGACAGGGGGCAATCAGCCCCAGCATTTT CASSGLKTGGNQPQHF TRBJ1-5 TRBV19 . TRBD1
TGTGCCAGCAGCAATCAGGGGAACACTGAAGCTTTCTTT CASSNQGNTEAFF TRBJ1-1 TRBV7-2 once .
TGTGCCAGCAGCTTAGCCGGGGGGGGAATCTCCTACGAGCAGTACTTC CASSLAGGGISYEQYF TRBJ2-7 TRBV7-8 . TRBD2
TGTGCCAGCAGCTTCGGGACAGACCTCACCGGGGAGCTGTTTTTT CASSFGTDLTGELFF TRBJ2-2 TRBV7-9 . TRBD1
TGTGCCAGCAGTTCCGGGACTAGCGCCGGGGAGCTGTTTTTT CASSSGTSAGELFF TRBJ2-2 TRBV27 . TRBD2
TGCGCCAGCAGCCACCTAGCGGGAGTACGCGCAGATACGCAGTATTTT CASSHLAGVRADTQYF TRBJ2-3 TRBV4-1 . TRBD2
TGCAGTGCAGAGCCACAGGGACCGCAGTTCTTC CSAEPQGPQFF TRBJ2-1 TRBV20-1 . .
TGTGCCAGCAGCCGACGGACAGGGGGAAAAAACGAGCAGTACTTC CASSRRTGGKNEQYF TRBJ2-7 TRBV6-5 . TRBD1
TGTGCCACCGGACAGGGGGCGCCGTACGAGCAGTACTTC CATGQGAPYEQYF TRBJ2-7 TRBV10-3 few TRBD1
TGTGCCAGCAGTGACAGGGGAGGGTACAATGAGCAGTTCTTC CASSDRGGYNEQFF TRBJ2-1 TRBV6-4 few TRBD2
TGTGCCAGCAGTGAAAGCCAGGGTCAGCCCCAGCATTTT CASSESQGQPQHF TRBJ1-5 TRBV6-1 . .
TGTGCCAGCAGCCCCGGGAGGGGGAGCTACGAGCAGTACTTC CASSPGRGSYEQYF TRBJ2-7 TRBV2 . TRBD2
TGTGCCAGCTCACCACCCTCCCCTGCGGATGAGCAGTTCTTC CASSPPSPADEQFF TRBJ2-1 TRBV18 once .
TGTGCCAGTAATGGGCCCAGTAGCAATCAGCCCCAGCATTTT CASNGPSSNQPQHF TRBJ1-5 TRBV19 . .
TGTGCCAGCAGCCGACAGGGGGCAGGAGGCACCATATATTTT CASSRQGAGGTIYF TRBJ1-3 TRBV9 . TRBD1
TGTGCCAGCAGCTCGAGCGGGAGCTCCTACGAGCAGTACTTC CASSSSGSSYEQYF TRBJ2-7 TRBV11-3 . TRBD2
TGTGCTAGTGGTTCCGCCCCAGGCGAGCGGGGGGGCCTGGGGGAGCAGTACTTC CASGSAPGERGGLGEQYF TRBJ2-7 TRBV12-5 . TRBD2